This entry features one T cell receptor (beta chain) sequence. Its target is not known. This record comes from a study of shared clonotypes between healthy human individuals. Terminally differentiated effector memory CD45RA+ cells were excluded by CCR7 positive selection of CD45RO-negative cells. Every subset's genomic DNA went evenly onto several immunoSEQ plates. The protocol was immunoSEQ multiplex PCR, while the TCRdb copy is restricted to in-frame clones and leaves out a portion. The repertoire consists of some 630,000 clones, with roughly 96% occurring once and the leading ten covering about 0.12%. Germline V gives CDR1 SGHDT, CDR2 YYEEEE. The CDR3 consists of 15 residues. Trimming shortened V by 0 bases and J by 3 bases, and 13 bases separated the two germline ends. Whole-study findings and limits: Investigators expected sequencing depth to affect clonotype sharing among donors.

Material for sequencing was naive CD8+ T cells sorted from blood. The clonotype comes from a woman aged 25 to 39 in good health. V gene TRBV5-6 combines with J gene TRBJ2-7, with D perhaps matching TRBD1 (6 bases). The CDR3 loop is CASSLGDIAGYEQYF. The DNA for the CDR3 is TGTGCCAGCAGCTTGGGGGACATAGCTGGCTACGAGCAGTACTTC.